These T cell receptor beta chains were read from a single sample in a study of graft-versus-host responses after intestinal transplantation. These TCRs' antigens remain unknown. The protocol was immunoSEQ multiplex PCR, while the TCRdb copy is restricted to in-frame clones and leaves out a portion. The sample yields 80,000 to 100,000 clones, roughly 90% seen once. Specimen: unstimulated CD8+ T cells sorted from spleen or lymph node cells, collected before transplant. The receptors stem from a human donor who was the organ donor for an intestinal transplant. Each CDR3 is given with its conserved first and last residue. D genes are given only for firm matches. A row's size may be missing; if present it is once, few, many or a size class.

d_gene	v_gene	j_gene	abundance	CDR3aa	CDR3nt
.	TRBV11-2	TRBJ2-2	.	CASSLYYTGELFF	TGTGCCAGCAGCCTCTACTACACCGGGGAGCTGTTTTTT
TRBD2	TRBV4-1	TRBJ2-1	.	CASSRLSGVNEQFF	TGCGCCAGCAGCCGCCTTAGCGGGGTTAATGAGCAGTTCTTC
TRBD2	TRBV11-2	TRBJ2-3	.	CASSLPPRGTRFADTQYF	TGTGCCAGCAGCTTACCCCCTAGGGGGACTAGATTCGCAGATACGCAGTATTTT
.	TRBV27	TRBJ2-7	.	CASSPTGIYEQYF	TGTGCCAGCAGTCCAACAGGGATCTACGAGCAGTACTTC
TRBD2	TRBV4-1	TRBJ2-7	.	CASSPRLAGGVIHEQYF	TGCGCCAGCAGCCCCCGACTAGCGGGGGGAGTAATCCACGAGCAGTACTTC
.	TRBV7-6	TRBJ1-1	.	CASSSGFKAFF	TGTGCCAGCAGCTCGGGATTTAAAGCTTTCTTT
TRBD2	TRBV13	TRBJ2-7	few	CASSFGRAEQYF	TGTGCCAGCAGCTTTGGGAGGGCCGAGCAGTACTTC
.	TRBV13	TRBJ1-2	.	CASSLLSSGWDYGYTF	TGTGCCAGCAGCTTACTATCTTCAGGGTGGGACTATGGCTACACCTTC
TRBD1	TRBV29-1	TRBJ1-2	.	CSVEQGGSWGYTF	TGCAGCGTTGAGCAGGGGGGCTCGTGGGGCTACACCTTC
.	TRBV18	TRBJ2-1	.	CASSPWERGNNEQFF	TGTGCCAGCTCACCATGGGAGAGGGGGAACAATGAGCAGTTCTTC
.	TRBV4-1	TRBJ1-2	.	CASSQEAGTTVNYGYTF	TGCGCCAGCAGCCAAGAGGCCGGGACAACAGTTAACTATGGCTACACCTTC
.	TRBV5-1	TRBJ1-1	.	CASRDGGGNTEAFF	TGCGCCAGCAGGGACGGGGGGGGGAACACTGAAGCTTTCTTT
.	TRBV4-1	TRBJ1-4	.	CASSQDLEKLFF	TGCGCCAGCAGCCAAGACCTCGAAAAACTGTTTTTT
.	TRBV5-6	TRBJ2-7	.	CASSLGSSYEQYF	TGTGCCAGCAGCTTGGGGAGTAGCTACGAGCAGTACTTC
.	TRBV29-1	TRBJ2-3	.	CSVVSDSTDTQYF	TGCAGCGTTGTCTCAGATAGCACAGATACGCAGTATTTT
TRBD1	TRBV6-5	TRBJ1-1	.	CASRRRDRVAEAFF	TGTGCCAGCAGACGCCGGGACAGGGTTGCTGAAGCTTTCTTT
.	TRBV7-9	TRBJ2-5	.	CASSLGRRGNRETQYF	TGTGCCAGCAGCTTAGGTCGTAGGGGTAATAGGGAGACCCAGTACTTC